These T cell receptor beta chains were read from a single sample in a study of blood T cell repertoires in COVID-19. The protocol was immunoSEQ multiplex PCR, while the TCRdb copy is restricted to in-frame clones and leaves out a portion. The table shows around 65,000 clones, with less than 80% occurring only once. The specimen was peripheral blood. The receptor set was obtained from a man aged 55 to 70 with acute or convalescent COVID-19. CDR3s include the opening cysteine and the closing phenylalanine or tryptophan. The D gene is left open where the match is weak. Size tells how often a clone was seen (once, few, many) or the class of an expanded clone, and some rows leave it out.

length,J,D,V,size,DNA,CDR3
15,TRBJ2-3,-,TRBV5-1,-,TGCGCCAGCAGCGGGGGACAAGTACAAGTGGATACGCAGTATTTT,CASSGGQVQVDTQYF
15,TRBJ2-3,-,TRBV28,-,TGTGCCAGCAGTTTCGGCGGGGAGATCACAGATACGCAGTATTTT,CASSFGGEITDTQYF
14,TRBJ2-2,TRBD1,TRBV27,-,TGTGCCAGCAGCCGGACAGGGAACACCGGGGAGCTGTTTTTT,CASSRTGNTGELFF
16,TRBJ2-2,-,TRBV7-9,-,TGTGCCAGCAGCCCTATCGACAGGCCTAACACCGGGGAGCTGTTTTTT,CASSPIDRPNTGELFF
13,TRBJ2-3,-,TRBV27,-,TGTGCCAGCAGTTTGAGTAGCACAGATACGCAGTATTTT,CASSLSSTDTQYF
13,TRBJ1-5,-,TRBV30,-,TGTGCCTGGAGCTTACAGGGAAATCAGCCCCAGCATTTT,CAWSLQGNQPQHF
16,TRBJ2-2,TRBD1,TRBV19,-,TGTGCCAGTAGTACCCGACAGGGGGGTAACACCGGGGAGCTGTTTTTT,CASSTRQGGNTGELFF
16,TRBJ2-5,TRBD1,TRBV4-2,-,TGTGCCAGCAGCCAATGGACAGGGGGCCTCCAAGAGACCCAGTACTTC,CASSQWTGGLQETQYF
15,TRBJ2-1,TRBD2,TRBV30,-,TGTGCCTGGAGCATAACTAGCGGGAGGGTCGGTGAGCAGTTCTTC,CAWSITSGRVGEQFF
15,TRBJ2-1,-,TRBV27,-,TGTGCCAGCAAATCAGAGGCACTAGGCTACAATGAGCAGTTCTTC,CASKSEALGYNEQFF
14,TRBJ2-7,TRBD2,TRBV7-2,-,TGTGCCAGCAGCTTGTTTAGCGGGAGTTACGAGCAGTACTTC,CASSLFSGSYEQYF
13,TRBJ1-2,-,TRBV6-5,few,TGTGCCAGCAGAACCTCAGGGAATAATGGCTACACCTTC,CASRTSGNNGYTF
12,TRBJ2-7,-,TRBV12-3/TRBV12-4,-,TGTGCCAGCAGCAGTGACAGTTACGAGCAGTACTTC,CASSSDSYEQYF
13,TRBJ1-1,-,TRBV6-5,-,TGTGCCAGCAGTCCGCGGCAGAACACTGAAGCTTTCTTT,CASSPRQNTEAFF
14,TRBJ1-5,TRBD1,TRBV2,-,TGTGCCAGCAGTGGGACAGGGGGCCGTCAGCCCCAGCATTTT,CASSGTGGRQPQHF
12,TRBJ1-4,-,TRBV30,few,TGTGCCTGGAGTATCGGGATGGCAAAACTGTTTTTT,CAWSIGMAKLFF
14,TRBJ1-1,-,TRBV5-1,-,TGCGCCAGCAGCTTGGGGGGCTCGAAAACTGAAGCTTTCTTT,CASSLGGSKTEAFF
16,TRBJ2-5,TRBD1,TRBV9,once,TGTGCCAGCAGCACTAGGACAGGGGGACCCCAAGAGACCCAGTACTTC,CASSTRTGGPQETQYF
12,TRBJ2-1,-,TRBV10-1,-,TGCGCCAGCGGTGACTACTACAATGAGCAGTTCTTC,CASGDYYNEQFF
13,TRBJ2-5,-,TRBV2,-,TGTGCCAGCAAGGCGGACAACACGGGGACCCAGTACTTC,CASKADNTGTQYF
14,TRBJ2-3,TRBD1,TRBV2,-,TGTGCCAGCAGACTGGACAGGGCTGTAGATACGCAGTATTTT,CASRLDRAVDTQYF
15,TRBJ2-7,TRBD1,TRBV4-3,once,TGCGCCAGCAGCTCTAACAGGGGTATCGGTTACGAGCAGTACTTC,CASSSNRGIGYEQYF
12,TRBJ2-5,-,TRBV12-3/TRBV12-4,-,TGTGCCAGCGGGTCGGAGGGGGAGACCCAGTACTTC,CASGSEGETQYF
14,TRBJ2-1,-,TRBV7-9,-,TGTGCCAGCAGCCCCACGAGCTCCTACAATGAGCAGTTCTTC,CASSPTSSYNEQFF
9,TRBJ1-1,-,TRBV20-1,-,TGCAGGGCTGGGGCGAAAGCTTTCTTT,CRAGAKAFF
14,TRBJ2-1,TRBD2,TRBV3-1/TRBV3-2,-,TGTGCCAGTCAAATAGCGGGAGGGTACAATGAGCAGTTCTTC,CASQIAGGYNEQFF
15,TRBJ2-1,-,TRBV29-1,-,TGCAGCGTTGACTCGGGGAGCCCCTTCTACAATGAGCAGTTCTTC,CSVDSGSPFYNEQFF
11,TRBJ1-4,-,TRBV20-1,few,TGCAGTGCTAGAAGGGGTGAAAAACTGTTTTTT,CSARRGEKLFF
15,TRBJ2-7,TRBD2,TRBV7-9,-,TGTGCCAGCAGTCTGGGGGGACTAGGCTTCTACGAGCAGTACTTC,CASSLGGLGFYEQYF
13,TRBJ1-3,TRBD1,TRBV19,-,TGTGCCAGTAGCCGGGACAGTAGAAACACCATATATTTT,CASSRDSRNTIYF
13,TRBJ2-7,-,TRBV6-5,once,TGTGCCAGCAGTTTAGGACAGCTCGACGAGCAGTACTTC,CASSLGQLDEQYF
13,TRBJ2-1,-,TRBV19,-,TGTGCCAGTAGTATCACAGCAGACAATGAGCAGTTCTTC,CASSITADNEQFF
14,TRBJ2-7,-,TRBV10-2,-,TGCGCCAGCAGTGAGTCGGGGAGAAACTACGAGCAGTACTTC,CASSESGRNYEQYF
14,TRBJ2-3,TRBD2,TRBV2,-,TGTGCCAGCAGCCGAGGGACTAGCCGAGATACGCAGTATTTT,CASSRGTSRDTQYF